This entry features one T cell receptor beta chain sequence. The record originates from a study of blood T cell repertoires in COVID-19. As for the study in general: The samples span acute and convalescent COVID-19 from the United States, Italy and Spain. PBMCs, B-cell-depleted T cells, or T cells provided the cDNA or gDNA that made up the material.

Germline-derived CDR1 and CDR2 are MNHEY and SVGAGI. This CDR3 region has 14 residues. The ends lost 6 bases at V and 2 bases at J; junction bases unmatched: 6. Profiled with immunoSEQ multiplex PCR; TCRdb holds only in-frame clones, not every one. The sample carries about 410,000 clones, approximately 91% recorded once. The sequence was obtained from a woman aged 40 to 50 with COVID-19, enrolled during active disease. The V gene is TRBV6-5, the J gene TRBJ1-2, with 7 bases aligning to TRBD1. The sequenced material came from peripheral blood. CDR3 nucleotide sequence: TGTGCCAGCAGGGACACAGGGGTGAACTATGGCTACACCTTC. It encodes CASRDTGVNYGYTF.